The 8 T cell receptor beta chains below come from one sample, sequenced in a study of CD8 T cells in Susac syndrome. It was with random hexamers that 0.5 to 1 ug RNA was reverse transcribed. TCRdb re-called the immunoSEQ multiplex PCR reads through MiXCR, storing one row per CDR3 protein. The sample contains around 190,000 distinct CDR3 sequences, approximately 93% of which appear only once. The specimen sequenced was CD4+ T cells from PBMCs. These receptors were obtained from a human donor in good health.

CDR3 region: CASSLATAYGYTF. The CDR3 bases are TGTGCCAGCAGCTTAGCGACCGCTTATGGCTACACCTTC. The chain joins TRBV7-9 to TRBJ1-2, with D unclear. CDR1 is SEHNR, CDR2 FQNEAQ, per germline (reference sequence). V was shortened by 0 bases and J by 5 bases, with 7 bases between the two germline ends. The CDR3 length is 13 residues.

The chain joins TRBV7-2 to TRBJ1-2; D gene uncertain. This CDR3 has 15 residues. V was trimmed by 2 bases and J by 8 bases, leaving 18 bases between them. Germline values: CDR1 SGHTA, CDR2 FQGNSA. The CDR3 sequence: CASSLRPTPLGGYTF. The CDR3 DNA follows: TGTGCCAGCAGCTTACGACCAACGCCCCTGGGCGGCTACACCTTC.

V gene TRBV6-1 combines with J gene TRBJ2-1, with D tentatively TRBD1 (6 bases). CDR1 and CDR2 (germline): MNHNS, SASEGT. Between the trimmed V and J ends, which lost 0 bases and 9 bases, there was a span of 18 bases. This CDR3 spans 16 amino acids. The CDR3 reads CASSEAKGDPRGEQFF. The CDR3 bases are TGTGCCAGCAGTGAAGCGAAGGGGGACCCCCGGGGTGAGCAGTTCTTC.

The chain joins TRBV28 to TRBJ2-4; a possible D gene is TRBD2 (7 bases). V gave up 5 bases and J gave up 2 bases, with 19 bases separating them. This CDR3 contains 17 residues. Germline CDR1 MDHEN, CDR2 SYDVKM. CDR3 nucleotides: TGTGCCAGCAGTCCCGGCCCGGGGGGCCACACCAAAAACATTCAGTACTTC. Translated, it gives CASSPGPGGHTKNIQYF.

The V and J genes are TRBV7-9 and TRBJ2-5; D gene uncertain. Germline-derived CDR1 and CDR2 are SEHNR and FQNEAQ (reference sequence). Between the trimmed V and J ends, which lost 5 bases and 9 bases, there was a span of 10 bases. The CDR3 is made up of 11 amino acids. This CDR3 is CASSTVTAQYF. CDR3 nucleotides: TGTGCCAGCAGCACAGTGACGGCCCAGTACTTC. Looking up the rest from reference TRBV7-9 and TRBJ2-5 gives the full variable domain: DTGVSQNPRHKITKRGQNVTFRCDPISEHNRLYWYRQTLGQGPEFLTYFQNEAQLEKSRLLSDRFSAERPKGSFSTLEIQRTEQGDSAMYLCASSTVTAQYFGPGTRLLVL.

The chain combines TRBV29-1 with TRBJ2-3, with 8 bases lining up with TRBD2. Germline lookup yields CDR1 SQVTM and CDR2 ANQGSEA. Trimming at V came to 6 bases and at J to 1 base, leaving 6 bases not matched to a gene. The CDR3 has 14 residues. The CDR3: CSVPQAGGTDTQYF. DNA of the CDR3: TGCAGCGTCCCCCAAGCGGGGGGCACAGATACGCAGTATTTT.

This clonotype has only one observation. The genes are TRBV5-1 and TRBJ1-2, with D possibly TRBD1 on 5 matching bases. Germline CDR1 and CDR2: SGHRS and YFSETQ. The CDR3 runs 15 residues. V lost 3 bases and J lost 5, with 17 bases in between. DNA for the CDR3: TGCGCCAGCAGCTCTGGGACCGCCGCACAGTATGGCTACACCTTC. Translating it yields CASSSGTAAQYGYTF.

The V and J genes are TRBV9 and TRBJ2-1; no clear D gene. Trimming removed 0 bases at V and 13 bases at J, with 11 bases between. CDR3 length: 12 residues. Germline V gene sequence: CDR1 SGDLS, CDR2 YYNGEE. In DNA, the CDR3 is TGTGCCAGCAGCGTAGAGCTAGGGCGACAGTTCTTC. Translated, it gives CASSVELGRQFF.